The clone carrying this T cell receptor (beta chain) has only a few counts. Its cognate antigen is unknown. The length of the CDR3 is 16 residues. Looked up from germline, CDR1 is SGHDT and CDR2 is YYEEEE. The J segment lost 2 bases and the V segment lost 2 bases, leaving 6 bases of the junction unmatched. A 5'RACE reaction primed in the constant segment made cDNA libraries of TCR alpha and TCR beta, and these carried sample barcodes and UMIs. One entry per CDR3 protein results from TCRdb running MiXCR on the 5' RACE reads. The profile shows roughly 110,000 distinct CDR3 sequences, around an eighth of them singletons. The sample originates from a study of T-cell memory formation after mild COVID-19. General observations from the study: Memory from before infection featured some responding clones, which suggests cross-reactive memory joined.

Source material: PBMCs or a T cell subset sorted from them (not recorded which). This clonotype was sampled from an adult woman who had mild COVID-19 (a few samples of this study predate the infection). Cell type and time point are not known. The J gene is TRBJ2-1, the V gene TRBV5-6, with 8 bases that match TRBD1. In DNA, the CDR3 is TGTGCCAGCAGCTTTAGTAGCAGGGGGCCCTACAATGAGCAGTTCTTC. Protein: CASSFSSRGPYNEQFF.